The 7 T cell receptor beta chains given below trace back to one sample, sequenced in a study of OX40 agonist ivuxolimab in advanced cancers. Sequenced by immunoSEQ multiplex PCR; TCRdb stores in-frame clones only, minus some. Altogether roughly 80,000 clones are present, approximately 83% being singletons, with the ten largest covering around 1.8%. The input for sequencing was CD4+ or CD8+ T cells sorted from blood, taken in a trial of the OX40 agonist ivuxolimab. These TCRs come from an adult with an advanced solid tumor such as melanoma, head and neck, liver or kidney cancer.

The J gene is TRBJ2-3, the V gene TRBV6-4; 11 bases align to TRBD2. The CDR3 sequence is 15 residues long. The J segment lost 4 bases and the V segment lost 0 bases, leaving 0 bases of the junction unmatched. CDR1 is MRHNA and CDR2 is SNTAGT in the germline V gene. The CDR3 sequence: CASSDSSGGADTQYF. The CDR3 DNA reads TGTGCCAGCAGTGACTCTAGCGGGGGGGCAGATACGCAGTATTTT.

This chain connects TRBV6-1 to TRBJ2-7; D uncertain. V was pared by 7 bases and J by 7 bases, with 11 bases between. From germline, CDR1 is MNHNS and CDR2 SASEGT. CDR3 size: 11 residues. CDR3 nucleotides: TGTGCCAGCACTCGGCTAGGAGAGCAGTACTTC. Translated, it gives CASTRLGEQYF.

The CDR3 sequence is CASRPRGQKVEAFF. CDR3 in DNA: TGTGCCAGCAGGCCCAGGGGGCAAAAGGTGGAAGCTTTCTTT. V gene TRBV27 combines with J gene TRBJ1-1, with 8 bases identical to TRBD1. The ends lost 6 bases at V and 8 bases at J; junction bases unmatched: 11. Germline V CDR1 and CDR2: MNHEY, SMNVEV (reference sequence). The CDR3 has 14 residues.

The gene calls are TRBV5-8 and TRBJ2-2; TRBD1 agrees at 12 bases. Trimming at V came to 4 bases and at J to 4 bases, leaving 11 bases not matched to a gene. CDR1 and CDR2 from the germline V gene are SGHTS and YDEGEE. The CDR3 consists of 18 residues. The CDR3 loop is CASSRAAWGQGATGELFF. The DNA for the CDR3 is TGTGCCAGCAGCCGAGCCGCGTGGGGACAGGGGGCCACCGGGGAGCTGTTTTTT.

This clone came up a few times. The chain recombines TRBV6-5 with TRBJ1-2; D unresolved. This CDR3 comprises 14 residues. V lost 0 bases and J lost 8, with 13 bases in between. Germline CDR1 reads MNHEY; CDR2 reads SVGAGI. Here the CDR3 DNA reads TGTGCCAGCAGTTACTCGACGGACGGAACGGGCTACACCTTC. This gives the protein CASSYSTDGTGYTF.

In nucleotides, the CDR3 is TGTGCCAGCTCACCAGGCAAACAGGGCGGGGGAGCTTTCTTT. Translating it yields CASSPGKQGGGAFF. The rearrangement links TRBV18 to TRBJ1-1, with TRBD1 as a possible D gene (6 bases). Germline values: CDR1 KGHSH, CDR2 LQKENI. This CDR3 spans 14 amino acids. Trimming pared 2 bases from V and 10 bases from J, leaving 17 bases between.

V gene TRBV6-5 combines with J gene TRBJ1-2; D is perhaps TRBD1 (6 bases). The germline V gene encodes CDR1 MNHEY and CDR2 SVGAGI. The CDR3 runs 14 residues. V was clipped by 6 bases and J by 0 bases, with 11 bases between them. CDR3 in amino acids: CASRGTSSNYGYTF. The CDR3 nucleotides are TGTGCCAGCAGGGGGACAAGCTCTAACTATGGCTACACCTTC.